The 26 T cell receptor beta chains below were found in one sample sequenced in a study of blood T cell repertoires in COVID-19. Using immunoSEQ multiplex PCR, the repertoire was profiled, and TCRdb retains in-frame clones only, with some absent. The sample consists of approximately 500,000 clones, about 89% of them appearing once. The sample was peripheral blood. The receptors stem from a woman between 50 and 59 years old with COVID-19, enrolled during active disease.

This rearrangement joins TRBV4-1 to TRBJ2-3, with a weak D call TRBD1 (6 bases). Per germline, CDR1 MGHRA and CDR2 YSYEKL. Between the trimmed V and J ends, which lost 2 bases and 4 bases, there was a span of 7 bases. The CDR3 extends over 13 amino acids. The CDR3 spells CASSQRTADTQYF. The CDR3 coding sequence is TGCGCCAGCAGCCAAAGGACAGCAGATACGCAGTATTTT.

V is TRBV6-4 and J is TRBJ1-5; no firm D call. The V end was cut by 4 bases, the J end by 7 bases, with 17 bases between. Germline V gene data show CDR1 as MRHNA and CDR2 as SNTAGT. This CDR3 spans 15 amino acids. The CDR3 coding sequence is TGTGCCAGCAGTGGCACCGGGCCCCGCGGGCAGCCCCAGCATTTT. Its translation is CASSGTGPRGQPQHF.

This clone was found once. This rearrangement joins TRBV28 to TRBJ2-2; D may be TRBD2 (5 bases). Germline CDR1 reads MDHEN; CDR2 reads SYDVKM. The CDR3 is 14 residues long. V shed 2 bases and J shed 4 bases, with 8 bases lying between them. CDR3 residues: CASSLTGSTGELFF. The CDR3 coding sequence is TGTGCCAGCAGTTTAACGGGAAGCACCGGGGAGCTGTTTTTT. Full variable domain (remainder filled in from reference TRBV28 and TRBJ2-2): DVKVTQSSRYLVKRTGEKVFLECVQDMDHENMFWYRQDPGLGLRLIYFSYDVKMKEKGDIPEGYSVSREKKERFSLILESASTNQTSMYLCASSLTGSTGELFFGEGSRLTVL.

The chain has TRBV4-2 and TRBJ1-5; D is perhaps TRBD1 (6 bases). Germline loops: CDR1 LGHNA, CDR2 YNFKEQ. The CDR3 contains 16 residues. Trimming removed 0 bases at V and 2 bases at J, with 11 bases between. The CDR3 region is CASSQEEQGGNQPQHF. The CDR3 nucleotides are TGTGCCAGCAGCCAAGAAGAACAGGGAGGCAATCAGCCCCAGCATTTT.

The V and J genes are TRBV6-2 or TRBV6-3 and TRBJ2-7; TRBD1 might be the D (6 bases). Germline V gene data show CDR1 as MNHEY and CDR2 as SVGEGT. V lost 2 bases to trimming and J lost 9 bases, with 14 bases between them. The CDR3 is made up of 13 amino acids. DNA of the CDR3: TGTGCCAGCAGTTACAGAGGCAGGACAGTGCAGTACTTC. Protein sequence: CASSYRGRTVQYF.

The rearrangement joins TRBV24-1 to TRBJ2-3; perhaps TRBD1 as D (6 bases). V lost 2 bases and J 0 bases, leaving 11 bases between the germline ends. The germline V gene has CDR1 KGHDR and CDR2 SFDVKD. This CDR3 has 16 residues. The CDR3 is CATSDSRQDSTDTQYF. The CDR3 DNA reads TGTGCCACCAGTGATTCCCGACAGGACAGCACAGATACGCAGTATTTT.

The gene calls are TRBV2 and TRBJ1-1, with D unclear. Per germline, CDR1 SNHLY and CDR2 FYNNEI. V lost 4 bases and J lost 1, with 7 bases in between. This CDR3 has 13 amino acids. The chain's CDR3 is CASSVLANTEAFF. In DNA, the CDR3 is TGTGCCAGCAGTGTCTTGGCGAACACTGAAGCTTTCTTT.

The V call is TRBV28, the J call TRBJ2-7; D gene unclear. There are 15 residues in the CDR3. From germline, CDR1 is MDHEN and CDR2 SYDVKM. The V end lost 3 bases, the J end lost 6 bases, and 18 bases lay between the germline ends. The CDR3 nucleotides read TGTGCCAGCAGTTTCTCACGAGACGGAGAAGCCGAGCAGTACTTC. Protein product: CASSFSRDGEAEQYF.

DNA of the CDR3: TGTGCCAGCAGTGAAATTATCTATGAGCAGTTCTTC. Amino acid sequence: CASSEIIYEQFF. The V gene is TRBV2, the J gene TRBJ2-1; D not resolved. This CDR3 has 12 amino acids. Trimming cost V 2 bases and J 8 bases, with 7 bases left between them. Looked up from germline, CDR1 is SNHLY and CDR2 is FYNNEI.

The chain has TRBV5-6 and TRBJ1-2; 8 bases are a match to TRBD1. Trimming at V came to 1 base and at J to 4 bases, leaving 6 bases not matched to a gene. Germline CDR1 and CDR2: SGHDT and YYEEEE. The CDR3 consists of 15 residues. The CDR3 nucleotides read TGTGCCAGCAGCTTGCGGACAGGGAGTCGCTATGGCTACACCTTC. It translates to CASSLRTGSRYGYTF.

The rearrangement joins TRBV2 to TRBJ1-6; 7 nucleotides line up with TRBD1. Germline V gene sequence: CDR1 SNHLY, CDR2 FYNNEI. J was trimmed by 10 bases and V by 1 base; bases with no gene match: 7. The CDR3 totals 15 residues. This CDR3 reads CASSEVRQGESPLHF. DNA of the CDR3: TGTGCCAGCAGTGAAGTTAGGCAGGGGGAATCACCCCTCCACTTT.

This chain connects TRBV6-6 to TRBJ1-5, with D possibly being TRBD1 (6 bases). V dropped 6 bases and J dropped 4 bases, with 13 bases sitting between them. Looked up from germline, CDR1 is MNHNY and CDR2 is SVGAGI (reference sequence). CDR3 size: 14 residues. The CDR3 DNA reads as TGTGCCAGCAGCACCTACAGGGTAAATCAGCCCCAGCATTTT. Translating it yields CASSTYRVNQPQHF.

This chain joins TRBV30 and TRBJ1-4, with D possibly matching TRBD1 (5 bases). Trimming shortened V by 0 bases and J by 5 bases, and 7 bases separated the two germline ends. CDR1 and CDR2 (germline): GTSNPN, SVGIG (reference sequence). The CDR3 is 13 residues long. The CDR3 loop reads CAWSVAGNEKLFF. For the CDR3, the DNA is TGTGCCTGGAGTGTTGCAGGGAATGAAAAACTGTTTTTT. Full variable domain (rest looked up from reference TRBV30 and TRBJ1-4): SQTIHQWPATLVQPVGSPLSLECTVEGTSNPNLYWYRQAAGRGLQLLFYSVGIGQISSEVPQNLSASRPQDRQFILSSKKLLLSDSGFYLCAWSVAGNEKLFFGSGTQLSVL.

V and J are TRBV27 and TRBJ1-4; D gene unclear. The CDR3 runs 15 residues. Trimming took off 0 bases at V and 5 bases at J, with 10 bases between the two ends. CDR1 is MNHEY and CDR2 is SMNVEV in the germline V gene (reference sequence). CDR3 DNA: TGTGCCAGCAGTTTATCGGGCCCGGGGAATGAAAAACTGTTTTTT. This codes for CASSLSGPGNEKLFF.

V gene TRBV7-3 combines with J gene TRBJ2-3; TRBD1 matches at 7 bases. Trimming at V came to 5 bases and at J to 5 bases, leaving 7 bases not matched to a gene. Germline CDR1 is SGHTA and CDR2 is FQGTGA. The CDR3 is 14 residues long. The CDR3 coding sequence is TGTGCCAGCAGCCAAGAGACAGGGAGAGATACGCAGTATTTT. Its protein is CASSQETGRDTQYF.

The J gene is TRBJ2-7, the V gene TRBV11-2; tentatively, D is TRBD2 (5 bases). Germline V lookup: CDR1 SGHAT, CDR2 FQNNGV. CDR3 size: 16 residues. The ends were cut back, 4 bases at V and 2 bases at J, with 18 bases in the middle. CDR3 region: CASSSPIGTGTYEQYF. CDR3 bases: TGTGCCAGCAGCTCCCCGATAGGTACGGGAACCTACGAGCAGTACTTC.

V and J are TRBV6-5 and TRBJ1-1; unclear D gene. The CDR3 has 14 residues. Looked up from germline, CDR1 is MNHEY and CDR2 is SVGAGI. V was clipped by 6 bases and J by 1 base, with 12 bases between them. This chain's CDR3 is CASRTYGGNTEAFF. CDR3 DNA sequence: TGTGCCAGCAGGACTTACGGTGGGAACACTGAAGCTTTCTTT.

The rearrangement joins TRBV11-2 to TRBJ1-5, with TRBD1 as a possible D gene (6 bases). Germline values: CDR1 SGHAT, CDR2 FQNNGV. V gave up 4 bases and J gave up 2 bases, with 18 bases separating them. This CDR3 contains 17 residues. The CDR3 sequence: CASSSGHIRGGNQPQHF. For the CDR3, the DNA is TGTGCCAGCAGCTCGGGACATATTCGGGGAGGCAATCAGCCCCAGCATTTT.

This rearrangement joins TRBV9 to TRBJ2-7; TRBD2 aligns across 10 bases. Looked up from germline, CDR1 is SGDLS and CDR2 is YYNGEE. Trimming cost V 3 bases and J 0 bases; bases outside gene matches: 6. CDR3 length equals 16 residues. DNA for the CDR3: TGTGCCAGCAGCGGCCCCGGGACTAGCGCCTCCTACGAGCAGTACTTC. Translation: CASSGPGTSASYEQYF.

The chain is built from TRBV5-1 and TRBJ2-3; tentative D call: TRBD2 (5 bases). In germline, CDR1 is SGHRS, CDR2 YFSETQ. Trimming cost V 3 bases and J 2 bases, with 19 bases left between them. The CDR3 totals 17 residues. CDR3 nucleotides: TGCGCCAGCAGCTCCTTTTCGGCTCCTCGGGACACAGATACGCAGTATTTT. Protein: CASSSFSAPRDTDTQYF.

V usage is TRBV5-1 and J usage is TRBJ1-4; D ambiguous. This CDR3 is built from 16 residues. From germline, CDR1 is SGHRS and CDR2 YFSETQ. Trimming stripped 4 bases from V and 0 bases from J, with 13 bases between. The CDR3 loop reads CASSLQSGATNEKLFF. CDR3 in DNA: TGCGCCAGCAGCCTTCAGTCAGGCGCAACTAATGAAAAACTGTTTTTT.

Only one count was recorded for this clone. The chain joins TRBV6-5 to TRBJ2-1, with 11 bases aligning to TRBD2. V dropped 5 bases and J dropped 7; count of bases not matched to a gene: 4. CDR3 length equals 14 residues. Germline V gene lookup returns CDR1 MNHEY and CDR2 SVGAGI. The CDR3 region has the DNA TGTGCCAGCAGTCCTCTAGCGGGGGGAAATGAGCAGTTCTTC. It encodes CASSPLAGGNEQFF.

The V gene is TRBV30, the J gene TRBJ1-1; 8 positions agree with TRBD1. This CDR3 spans 14 amino acids. V lost 1 base, J lost 5 bases, and 6 bases stayed unmatched. Germline CDR1 is GTSNPN and CDR2 is SVGIG (reference sequence). For the CDR3, the DNA is TGTGCCTGGAGTGAAGGCAGGGGGCGAACTGAAGCTTTCTTT. Protein: CAWSEGRGRTEAFF.

The chain carries TRBV12-3 or TRBV12-4 and TRBJ1-1; maybe TRBD1 (5 bases). CDR3 length equals 12 residues. The ends were cut back, 2 bases at V and 11 bases at J, with 12 bases in the middle. This chain's CDR3 is CASSLNSGKAFF. In DNA form, the CDR3 reads TGTGCCAGCAGTTTAAATTCAGGGAAGGCTTTCTTT.

The chain is built from TRBV10-2 and TRBJ1-2; no firm D call. The CDR3 spans 13 residues. The V gene lost 2 bases and the J gene lost 7 bases, with 11 bases spanning the gap. Per germline, CDR1 WSHSY and CDR2 SAAADI. The CDR3 nucleotides read TGCGCCAGCAGTGAGCCAGCCGAGGGTGGCTACACCTTC. This encodes CASSEPAEGGYTF.

The V call is TRBV28, the J call TRBJ1-2; no reliable D call. V gave up 8 bases and J gave up 6 bases, with 7 bases separating them. Germline V gene sequence: CDR1 MDHEN, CDR2 SYDVKM. This CDR3 comprises 10 residues. CDR3: CASAGNGYTF. For the CDR3, the DNA is TGTGCCAGCGCGGGGAATGGCTACACCTTC.